Listed below are T cell receptor beta chains from one sample, sequenced in a study of blood T cells in healthy people across ages. TCRdb recomputed calls from the 5' RACE reads with MiXCR, one row per CDR3 protein. The sample has over 1.5 million distinct CDR3 sequences, approximately 50% seen once. The sequenced sample was blood. The receptors originated from a woman in her thirties or forties in good health. Both conserved end residues are part of each CDR3. Each record gives: D gene, J gene, clone size, V gene, CDR3 length, CDR3 protein, CDR3 DNA. A D gene is named only where the DNA matches it firmly. Some rows mark clone size as missing; the rest say once, few, many or name a class of expanded clone.

TRBD1 TRBJ2-7 - TRBV6-5 14 CASSRDRIDNEQYF TGTGCCAGCAGCAGGGACAGAATAGATAACGAGCAGTACTTC
- TRBJ2-1 few TRBV7-3 15 CASSLIVSNYNEQFF TGTGCCAGCAGCTTAATCGTTTCCAACTACAATGAGCAGTTCTTC
- TRBJ1-4 - TRBV3-1 16 CASSLRLGATNEKLFF TGTGCCAGCAGCCTTCGACTGGGGGCGACTAATGAAAAACTGTTTTTT
TRBD2 TRBJ2-1 - TRBV7-9 16 CASSRGGSLRNNEQFF TGTGCCAGCAGCCGGGGGGGGTCATTGAGGAACAATGAGCAGTTCTTC
- TRBJ2-7 once TRBV20-1 14 CSARDHESPYEQYF TGCAGTGCTAGAGATCACGAGTCCCCCTACGAGCAGTACTTC
TRBD1 TRBJ1-1 - TRBV20-1 14 CSAGPTGTGTEAFF TGCAGTGCTGGTCCGACAGGGACTGGCACTGAAGCTTTCTTT
- TRBJ1-2 - TRBV14 16 CASSQRLTVGTYGYTF TGTGCCAGCAGCCAAAGGCTCACAGTAGGGACCTATGGCTACACCTTC
TRBD1 TRBJ2-3 - TRBV29-1 13 CSGSGTVGDTQYF TGCAGCGGTTCCGGGACAGTGGGAGATACGCAGTATTTT
TRBD1 TRBJ1-5 - TRBV12-3/TRBV12-4 15 CASRPGQPSNQPQHF TGTGCCAGCAGGCCGGGACAGCCCAGCAATCAGCCCCAGCATTTT
TRBD1 TRBJ1-2 - TRBV4-2 15 CASSQESGGLYGYTF TGTGCCAGCAGCCAAGAGTCAGGGGGCCTCTATGGCTACACCTTC
TRBD2 TRBJ2-3 - TRBV29-1 15 CSVRTSGGRTDTQYF TGCAGCGTCAGGACTAGCGGGGGCCGCACAGATACGCAGTATTTT
- TRBJ2-1 - TRBV14 15 CASSQEIARGNEQFF TGTGCCAGCAGCCAAGAGATAGCCCGCGGGAATGAGCAGTTCTTC
- TRBJ1-5 few TRBV5-1 16 CASSPGTAEDNQPQHF TGCGCCAGCAGCCCAGGGACGGCGGAAGACAATCAGCCCCAGCATTTT
- TRBJ1-1 - TRBV4-1 13 CASSVPGNTEAFF TGCGCCAGCAGTGTCCCAGGAAACACTGAAGCTTTCTTT
TRBD1 TRBJ1-2 - TRBV18 16 CASSPRTGALNYGYTF TGTGCCAGCTCACCGCGGACAGGGGCCCTAAACTATGGCTACACCTTC
- TRBJ2-1 many TRBV12-3/TRBV12-4 14 CASSLVQVSGEQFF TGTGCCAGCAGTTTAGTCCAGGTTAGCGGTGAGCAGTTCTTC
TRBD1 TRBJ1-1 - TRBV28 15 CASGTGTAGNTEAFF TGTGCCAGCGGGACAGGCACCGCGGGAAACACTGAAGCTTTCTTT
TRBD2 TRBJ2-1 - TRBV12-3/TRBV12-4 15 CASSPAGGPGGEQFF TGTGCCAGCAGTCCCGCGGGGGGGCCGGGCGGTGAGCAGTTCTTC
TRBD1 TRBJ2-1 - TRBV7-2 13 CASSPADRDEQFF TGTGCCAGCAGCCCCGCGGACAGGGATGAGCAGTTCTTC
- TRBJ1-2 - TRBV7-9 12 CASSSESRGYTF TGTGCCAGCAGCTCTGAATCGCGGGGCTACACCTTC
TRBD2 TRBJ2-5 few TRBV12-3/TRBV12-4 16 CASTSSRTSGEETQYF TGTGCCAGCACCAGCTCCCGGACTAGCGGGGAAGAGACCCAGTACTTC
TRBD1 TRBJ2-3 - TRBV7-9 16 CASSIRDRGFTDTQYF TGTGCCAGTAGCATCCGGGACAGGGGGTTCACAGATACGCAGTATTTT
TRBD2 TRBJ2-7 few TRBV20-1 16 CSATGGTSGANYEQYF TGCAGTGCGACTGGGGGGACTAGCGGGGCTAATTACGAGCAGTACTTC
- TRBJ2-7 few TRBV4-3 14 CASSQDLAIREQYF TGCGCCAGCAGCCAAGATCTGGCGATTCGCGAGCAGTACTTC
TRBD1 TRBJ1-1 few TRBV28 15 CASRTGTGMNTEAFF TGTGCCAGCAGAACCGGGACAGGGATGAACACTGAAGCTTTCTTT
TRBD1 TRBJ1-2 once TRBV6-5 15 CASRSPGTGTKGYTF TGTGCCAGCAGAAGTCCCGGGACAGGAACAAAGGGCTACACCTTC
TRBD2 TRBJ2-7 - TRBV12-3/TRBV12-4 16 CASSLGTSGRRYEQYF TGTGCCAGCAGCCTCGGGACTAGCGGGAGAAGATACGAGCAGTACTTC
TRBD1 TRBJ2-7 few TRBV15 14 CATSTLTGTYEQYF TGTGCCACCAGCACACTGACAGGGACCTACGAGCAGTACTTC
- TRBJ2-7 few TRBV5-5 16 CASSLDSSRSYYEQYF TGTGCCAGCAGCTTGGACAGCTCAAGGAGCTACTACGAGCAGTACTTC
- TRBJ1-2 few TRBV7-2 14 CASSLARGGYGYTF TGTGCCAGCAGTTTAGCGCGAGGGGGCTATGGCTACACCTTC
- TRBJ1-1 - TRBV6-2/TRBV6-3 12 CASRDGMTEAFF TGTGCCAGCAGGGACGGGATGACCGAAGCTTTCTTT
- TRBJ2-1 - TRBV24-1 15 CATNTRDGAYNEQFF TGTGCCACCAATACCCGGGACGGTGCCTACAATGAGCAGTTCTTC
TRBD2 TRBJ2-1 once TRBV13 20 CASSLSAGLAGLPTSNEQFF TGTGCCAGCAGCTTATCGGCCGGACTAGCGGGGTTGCCTACCTCGAATGAGCAGTTCTTC
- TRBJ2-3 few TRBV6-1 14 CASNDEGVTDTQYF TGTGCCAGCAACGACGAGGGGGTCACAGATACGCAGTATTTT
TRBD2 TRBJ2-3 - TRBV20-1 15 CSARGQRGAPDTRYF TGCAGTGCTAGAGGACAGCGGGGGGCTCCAGATACGCGGTATTTT
- TRBJ1-2 - TRBV3-1 15 CASSPGQPNGYGYTF TGTGCCAGCAGTCCCGGACAGCCTAATGGATATGGCTACACCTTC
- TRBJ2-3 few TRBV6-5 17 CASSYSRGGGDLDTQYF TGTGCCAGCAGTTACTCGAGAGGAGGTGGGGACTTAGATACGCAGTATTTT
- TRBJ1-4 few TRBV28 15 CASSYVQGWAEKLFF TGTGCCAGCAGTTATGTTCAGGGGTGGGCTGAAAAACTGTTTTTT
- TRBJ2-7 - TRBV5-1 15 CASSFGGQPSYEQYF TGCGCCAGCAGCTTCGGAGGACAGCCTTCCTACGAGCAGTACTTC
- TRBJ2-7 - TRBV13 14 CASSLRVRSYEQYF TGTGCCAGCAGCTTAAGGGTCCGCTCCTACGAGCAGTACTTC
- TRBJ2-3 few TRBV6-5 16 CASSPSPINSADTQYF TGTGCCAGCAGCCCCTCCCCAATCAATAGCGCAGATACGCAGTATTTT
- TRBJ2-1 - TRBV6-1 13 CASSEGFWYEQFF TGTGCCAGCAGTGAAGGGTTCTGGTATGAGCAGTTCTTC
TRBD1 TRBJ1-2 few TRBV5-5 15 CASSLVTDRGRGYTF TGTGCCAGCAGCTTGGTTACGGACAGGGGACGTGGCTACACCTTC
- TRBJ2-4 - TRBV29-1 11 CSVDQGFIQYF TGCAGCGTTGATCAGGGGTTCATTCAGTACTTC
TRBD1 TRBJ1-2 - TRBV6-2/TRBV6-3 15 CASSLRDRVYGGYTF TGTGCCAGCAGTCTCCGGGACAGGGTTTATGGTGGCTACACCTTC
TRBD1 TRBJ1-4 - TRBV7-2 15 CASSLGLGGNEKLFF TGTGCCAGCAGCTTAGGTTTAGGGGGCAACGAAAAACTGTTTTTT